Given below is one T cell receptor (beta chain) in context. This entry belongs to a study of blood T cell repertoires in COVID-19. V lost 2 bases and J lost 1; bases outside the gene matches: 4. CDR1 LGHNT and CDR2 FRNRAP come from the germline V gene. The CDR3 is made up of 16 amino acids. Profiled with immunoSEQ multiplex PCR; TCRdb holds only in-frame clones, not every one. The sample has roughly 330,000 clones, 65% to 90% seen once. This rearrangement joins TRBV12-5 to TRBJ2-2; 7 positions match TRBD1. Sequences were obtained from PBMCs or T cells enriched from blood (not recorded which). The sequence was obtained from a woman under 30 who had recovered from COVID-19. CDR3 nucleotide sequence: TGTGCTAGTGGTTTGACCAGGGGGAGGAACACCGGGGAGCTGTTTTTT. This gives the protein CASGLTRGRNTGELFF.